The entry that follows covers one T cell receptor beta chain sequence. The V gene end was trimmed by 5 bases and the J gene end by 5 bases; junction bases not matched to a gene: 14. Germline CDR1 reads SEHNR; CDR2 reads FQNEAQ (reference sequence). The CDR3 has 16 residues. Clones were read by immunoSEQ multiplex PCR, and TCRdb kept only the in-frame ones, dropping some. The sample lists 250,000 or so clones, about 83% occurring once. This sample was included in a study of blood T cell repertoires in COVID-19. The material sequenced was peripheral blood. The sequence came from a woman between 40 and 50 years old who had recovered from COVID-19. The V call is TRBV7-9, the J call TRBJ2-5; 7 nucleotides match TRBD1. CDR3 DNA sequence: TGTGCCAGCAGCCCAGGGGACAGTGGGAAGAGGGAGACCCAGTACTTC. The encoded protein is CASSPGDSGKRETQYF.